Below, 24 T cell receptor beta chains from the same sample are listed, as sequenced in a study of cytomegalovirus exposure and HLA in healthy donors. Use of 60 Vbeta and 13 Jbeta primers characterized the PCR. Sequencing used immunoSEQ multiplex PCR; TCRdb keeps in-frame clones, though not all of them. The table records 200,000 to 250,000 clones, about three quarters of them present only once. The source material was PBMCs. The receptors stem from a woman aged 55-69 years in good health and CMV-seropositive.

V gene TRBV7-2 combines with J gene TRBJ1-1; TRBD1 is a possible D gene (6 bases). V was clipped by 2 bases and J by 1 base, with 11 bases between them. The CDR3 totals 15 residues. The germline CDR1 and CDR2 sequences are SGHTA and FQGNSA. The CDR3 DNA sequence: TGTGCCAGCAGCTTACCCACAGGGCGGAACACTGAAGCTTTCTTT. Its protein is CASSLPTGRNTEAFF. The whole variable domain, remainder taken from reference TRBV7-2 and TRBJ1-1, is GAGVSQSPSNKVTEKGKDVELRCDPISGHTALYWYRQSLGQGLEFLIYFQGNSAPDKSGLPSDRFSAERTGGSVSTLTIQRTQQEDSAVYLCASSLPTGRNTEAFFGQGTRLTVV.

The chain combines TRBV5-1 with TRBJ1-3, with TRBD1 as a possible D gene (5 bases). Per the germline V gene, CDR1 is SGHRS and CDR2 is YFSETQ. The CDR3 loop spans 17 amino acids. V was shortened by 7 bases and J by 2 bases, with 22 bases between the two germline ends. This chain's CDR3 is CASSPVPQGTTGNTIYF. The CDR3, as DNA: TGCGCCAGCTCCCCCGTCCCCCAGGGTACCACTGGAAACACCATATATTTT.

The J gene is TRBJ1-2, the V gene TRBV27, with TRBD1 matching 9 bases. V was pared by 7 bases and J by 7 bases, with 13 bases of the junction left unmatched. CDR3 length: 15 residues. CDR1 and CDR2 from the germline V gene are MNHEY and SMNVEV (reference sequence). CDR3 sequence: CASNPIQGAITGYTF. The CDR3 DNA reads TGTGCCAGCAATCCCATACAGGGGGCGATTACTGGCTACACCTTC.

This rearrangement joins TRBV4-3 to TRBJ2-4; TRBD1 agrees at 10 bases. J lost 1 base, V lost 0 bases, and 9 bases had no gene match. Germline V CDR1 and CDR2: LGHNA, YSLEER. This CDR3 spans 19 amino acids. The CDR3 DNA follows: TGCGCCAGCAGCCAAGACCGGGACAGGGGCCCCTGGGCCAAAAACATTCAGTACTTC. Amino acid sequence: CASSQDRDRGPWAKNIQYF.

The CDR3 loop reads CASSVGVGSGYTF. The CDR3 nucleotides are TGTGCCAGCAGCGTAGGGGTAGGGAGCGGCTACACCTTC. The chain uses TRBV9 and TRBJ1-2; no clear D. Looked up from germline, CDR1 is SGDLS and CDR2 is YYNGEE. V lost 0 bases to trimming and J lost 8 bases, with 11 bases between them. The CDR3 covers 13 residues. The full variable domain, in which reference TRBV9 and TRBJ1-2 provide the parts outside the CDR3, is DSGVTQTPKHLITATGQRVTLRCSPRSGDLSVYWYQQSLDQGLQFLIQYYNGEERAKGNILERFSAQQFPDLHSELNLSSLELGDSALYFCASSVGVGSGYTFGSGTRLTVV.

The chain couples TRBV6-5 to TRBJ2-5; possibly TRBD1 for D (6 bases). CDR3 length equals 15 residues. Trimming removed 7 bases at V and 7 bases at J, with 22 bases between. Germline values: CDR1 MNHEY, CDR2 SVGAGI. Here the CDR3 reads CASNTAGTLGRTQYF. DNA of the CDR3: TGTGCCAGCAACACTGCCGGGACACTCGGGCGGACCCAGTACTTC.

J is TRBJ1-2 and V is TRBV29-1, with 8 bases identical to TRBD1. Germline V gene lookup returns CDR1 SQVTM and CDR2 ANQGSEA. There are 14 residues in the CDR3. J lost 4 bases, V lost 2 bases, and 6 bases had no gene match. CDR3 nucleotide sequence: TGCAGCGTTGAAATTCAGGGGGCGAGCTATGGCTACACCTTC. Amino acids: CSVEIQGASYGYTF.

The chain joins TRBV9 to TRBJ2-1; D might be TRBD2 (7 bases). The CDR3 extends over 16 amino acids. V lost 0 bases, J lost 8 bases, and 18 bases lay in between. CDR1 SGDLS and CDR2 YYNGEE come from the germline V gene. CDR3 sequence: CASSVGGGGPRDEQFF. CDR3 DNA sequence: TGTGCCAGCAGCGTAGGGGGAGGGGGTCCCCGTGATGAGCAGTTCTTC.

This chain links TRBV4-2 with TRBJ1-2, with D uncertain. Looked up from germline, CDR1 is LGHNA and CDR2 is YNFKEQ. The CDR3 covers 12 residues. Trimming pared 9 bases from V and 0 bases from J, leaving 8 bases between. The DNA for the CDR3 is TGTGCCAGTTCGGGAGCTAACTATGGCTACACCTTC. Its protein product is CASSGANYGYTF.

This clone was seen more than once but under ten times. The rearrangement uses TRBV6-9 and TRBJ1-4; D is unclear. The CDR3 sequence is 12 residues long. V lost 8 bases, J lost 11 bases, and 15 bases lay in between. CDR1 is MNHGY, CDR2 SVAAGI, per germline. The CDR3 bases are TGTGCCAGCGGACCACGAGGGTGGAAACTGTTTTTT. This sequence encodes CASGPRGWKLFF.

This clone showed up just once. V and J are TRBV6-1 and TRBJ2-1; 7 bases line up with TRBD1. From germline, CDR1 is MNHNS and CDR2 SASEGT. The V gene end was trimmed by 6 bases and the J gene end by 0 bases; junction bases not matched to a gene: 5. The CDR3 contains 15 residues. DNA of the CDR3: TGTGCCAGCAGAGAACAGGGGCACTCCTACAATGAGCAGTTCTTC. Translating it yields CASREQGHSYNEQFF.

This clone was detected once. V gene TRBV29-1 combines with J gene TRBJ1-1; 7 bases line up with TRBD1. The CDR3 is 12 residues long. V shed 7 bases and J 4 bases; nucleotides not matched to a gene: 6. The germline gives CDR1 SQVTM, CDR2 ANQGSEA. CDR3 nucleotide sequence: TGCAGCGGCCGCAGGGGGACCACTGAAGCTTTCTTT. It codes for CSGRRGTTEAFF.

The CDR3 nucleotides are TGTGCCAGTAGTATTGGGGGGGGCACTGAAGCTTTCTTT. Translating it yields CASSIGGGTEAFF. The chain employs TRBV19 and TRBJ1-1; TRBD1 is a possible D gene (5 bases). Trimming took 3 bases from V and 4 from J, leaving 9 bases between them. The V gene's germline CDR1 is LNHDA and CDR2 SQIVND (reference sequence). CDR3 size: 13 residues.

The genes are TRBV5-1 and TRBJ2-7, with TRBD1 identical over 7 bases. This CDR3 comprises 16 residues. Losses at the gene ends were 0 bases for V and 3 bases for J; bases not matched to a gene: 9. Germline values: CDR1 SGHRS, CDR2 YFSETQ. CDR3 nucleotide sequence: TGCGCCAGCAGCTTGGGACCCGCCGGGACAGACTACGAGCAGTACTTC. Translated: CASSLGPAGTDYEQYF. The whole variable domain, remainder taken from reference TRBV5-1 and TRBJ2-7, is KAGVTQTPRYLIKTRGQQVTLSCSPISGHRSVSWYQQTPGQGLQFLFEYFSETQRNKGNFPGRFSGRQFSNSRSEMNVSTLELGDSALYLCASSLGPAGTDYEQYFGPGTRLTVT.

CDR3 DNA sequence: TGTGCTAGTGGTGCCAACATAGCGGGGGCCCCCGATACGCAGTATTTT. Translating it yields CASGANIAGAPDTQYF. This chain links TRBV12-5 with TRBJ2-3, with TRBD2 matching 9 bases. CDR3 size: 16 residues. The germline gives CDR1 LGHNT, CDR2 FRNRAP. V lost 5 bases to trimming and J lost 6 bases; unmatched junction nucleotides: 12.

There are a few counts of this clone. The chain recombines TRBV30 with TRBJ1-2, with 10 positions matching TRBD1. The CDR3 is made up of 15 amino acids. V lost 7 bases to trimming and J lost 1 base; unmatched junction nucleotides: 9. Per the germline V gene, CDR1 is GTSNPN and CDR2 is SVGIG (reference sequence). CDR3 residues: CAFFRDRGNNYGYTF. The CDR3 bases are TGTGCCTTTTTCCGGGACAGGGGCAATAACTATGGCTACACCTTC.

CDR3 nucleotide sequence: TGTGCCAGCAGCTTAGGGTTTGCGGGGGTTGAGACCCAGTACTTC. Protein: CASSLGFAGVETQYF. The V gene is TRBV7-3, the J gene TRBJ2-5; 7 nucleotides align to TRBD2. V gave up 2 bases and J gave up 5 bases; unmatched junction bases: 8. The germline V gene encodes CDR1 SGHTA and CDR2 FQGTGA. There are 15 residues in the CDR3.

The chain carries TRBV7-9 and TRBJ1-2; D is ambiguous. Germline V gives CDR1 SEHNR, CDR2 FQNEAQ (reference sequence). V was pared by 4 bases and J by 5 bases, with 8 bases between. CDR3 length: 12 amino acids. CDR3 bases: TGTGCCAGCAGCTCCACAGAATATGGCTACACCTTC. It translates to CASSSTEYGYTF.

CDR3 residues: CASSGDLHRRNEKLFF. CDR3 coding DNA: TGTGCCAGCAGTGGCGATTTACATCGGCGGAATGAAAAACTGTTTTTT. The chain couples TRBV6-1 to TRBJ1-4; D gene unclear. In germline, CDR1 is MNHNS, CDR2 SASEGT. With 4 bases removed from V and 5 bases from J, the gap between germline ends came to 17 bases. The CDR3 has 16 residues.

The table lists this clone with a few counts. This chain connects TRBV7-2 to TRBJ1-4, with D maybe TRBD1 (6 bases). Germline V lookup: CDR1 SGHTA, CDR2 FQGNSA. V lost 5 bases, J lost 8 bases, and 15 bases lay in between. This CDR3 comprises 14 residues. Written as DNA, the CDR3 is TGTGCCAGCAGCGTACAGGGTAGTGGAGAAAAACTGTTTTTT. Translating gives CASSVQGSGEKLFF.

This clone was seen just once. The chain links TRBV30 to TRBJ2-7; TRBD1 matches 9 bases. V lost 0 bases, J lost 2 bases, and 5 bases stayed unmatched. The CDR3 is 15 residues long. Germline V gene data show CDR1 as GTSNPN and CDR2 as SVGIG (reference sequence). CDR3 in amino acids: CAWSVGWTGAYEQYF. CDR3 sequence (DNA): TGTGCCTGGAGTGTAGGATGGACAGGGGCCTACGAGCAGTACTTC.

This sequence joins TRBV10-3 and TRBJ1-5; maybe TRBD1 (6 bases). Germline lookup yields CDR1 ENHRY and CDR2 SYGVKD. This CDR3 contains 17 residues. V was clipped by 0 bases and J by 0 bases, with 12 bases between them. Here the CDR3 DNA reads TGTGCCATCAGTGAGTCTGGCAGGGGTCATAGCAATCAGCCCCAGCATTTT. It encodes CAISESGRGHSNQPQHF.

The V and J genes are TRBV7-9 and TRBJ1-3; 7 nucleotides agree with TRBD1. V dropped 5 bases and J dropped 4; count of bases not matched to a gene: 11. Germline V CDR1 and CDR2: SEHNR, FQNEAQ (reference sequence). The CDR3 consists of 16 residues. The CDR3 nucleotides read TGTGCCAGCAGCCCTAAAGGGGGCGCATTCGGAAACACCATATATTTT. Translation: CASSPKGGAFGNTIYF.

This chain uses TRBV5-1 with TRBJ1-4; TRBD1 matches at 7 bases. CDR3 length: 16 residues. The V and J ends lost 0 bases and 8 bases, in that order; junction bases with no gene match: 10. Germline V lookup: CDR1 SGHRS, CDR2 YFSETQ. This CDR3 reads CASSLVRPGGSEKLFF. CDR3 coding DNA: TGCGCCAGCAGCTTGGTTCGGCCAGGGGGGAGCGAAAAACTGTTTTTT.